This is a list of T cell receptor beta chains from one sample in a study of T cell responses to AZD1222 COVID-19 vaccine. The data were produced by immunoSEQ multiplex PCR, yet TCRdb's version contains in-frame clones alone and is incomplete. The data contain over 60,000 clones, more than 75% of them seen just once; the ten biggest clones take up 4.8%. The sequences come from peripheral blood, collected 28 days after the second dose of the MenACWY control vaccine. The receptors here all came from an adult who received the MenACWY meningococcal vaccine as a control. CDR3s include the opening cysteine and the closing phenylalanine or tryptophan. D genes are given only for firm matches. The size field is filled for only some rows; it gives once, few, many or a size class.

clone size	V gene	D gene	J gene	CDR3 DNA	CDR3 protein
.	TRBV5-1	TRBD2	TRBJ2-7	TGCGCCAGCAGCCCTGGAGTAACAGCGGGAGCCCGACGGCAGTACTTC	CASSPGVTAGARRQYF
once	TRBV7-9	TRBD2	TRBJ2-7	TGTGCCAGCAGCTCACCGGGACTAGACTCCTACGAGCAGTACTTC	CASSSPGLDSYEQYF
.	TRBV5-8	.	TRBJ1-1	TGTGCCAGCAGCTTGGAATGGAACACTGAAGCTTTCTTT	CASSLEWNTEAFF
.	TRBV5-4	.	TRBJ2-5	TGTGCCAGCAGCTCACCTTCTAGACAAGAGACCCAGTACTTC	CASSSPSRQETQYF
once	TRBV4-2	.	TRBJ2-7	TGTGCCAGCAGCCCCGGGCCTTCCTACGAGCAGTACTTC	CASSPGPSYEQYF
once	TRBV5-1	.	TRBJ2-3	TGCGCCAGCAGCGAACGGGACTCCCGCACAGATACGCAGTATTTT	CASSERDSRTDTQYF
.	TRBV7-2	.	TRBJ2-5	TGTGCCAGCAGCTACAACCCGGGGCGGCAAGAGACCCAGTACTTC	CASSYNPGRQETQYF
.	TRBV4-3	.	TRBJ2-3	TGCGCCAGCAGCCAAGGGGGCAGGGCTGTGGATACGCAGTATTTT	CASSQGGRAVDTQYF
.	TRBV19	.	TRBJ1-2	TGTGCCAGTAGTATCGGACACGAGGGCTATGGCTACACCTTC	CASSIGHEGYGYTF
few	TRBV29-1	.	TRBJ1-5	TGCAGCGTTGCTGTACAGGAGGGTAGCAATCAGCCCCAGCATTTT	CSVAVQEGSNQPQHF
.	TRBV28	TRBD1	TRBJ1-2	TGTGCCAGCAGTTTAGCCCAGGGGGCCCGTAACTATGGCTACACCTTC	CASSLAQGARNYGYTF
.	TRBV7-7	TRBD2	TRBJ2-5	TGTGCCAGCAGCTTAGGGGTAGCGGGGGCCCAAGAGACCCAGTACTTC	CASSLGVAGAQETQYF
.	TRBV11-3	TRBD2	TRBJ2-3	TGTGCCAGCAGCTTGGGACTAGCGGGGACCACAGATACGCAGTATTTT	CASSLGLAGTTDTQYF